These 28 T cell receptor beta chains were sequenced from one sample in a study of shared clonotypes between healthy human individuals. TCRdb's table, derived via immunoSEQ multiplex PCR, lists solely in-frame clones and lacks some. Among approximately 2.4 million clones listed, nearly 97% were seen once. Sequenced sample: naive CD4+ T cells sorted from blood. Specified subset: CD45RA+ positively selected. All receptors derive from a young man in good health.

This chain uses TRBV18 with TRBJ1-5; D not certain. CDR1 and CDR2 from the germline V gene are KGHSH and LQKENI. Trimming took off 2 bases at V and 5 bases at J, with 7 bases between the two ends. CDR3 length: 13 residues. The CDR3 nucleotides are TGTGCCAGCTCACCAGGGATGGATCAGCCCCAGCATTTT. Translated, it gives CASSPGMDQPQHF.

The genes are TRBV6-1 and TRBJ1-4; 9 bases line up with TRBD1. V shed 5 bases, J shed 6 bases, and the junction held 7 bases outside the gene matches. Germline CDR1 is MNHNS and CDR2 is SASEGT. The CDR3 has 15 amino acids. The CDR3 DNA reads TGTGCCAGCAGTACTTACAGGGGGCGCGATGAAAAACTGTTTTTT. As protein: CASSTYRGRDEKLFF.

This chain uses TRBV18 with TRBJ2-5, with D unclear. Germline V lookup: CDR1 KGHSH, CDR2 LQKENI. With 3 bases removed from V and 5 bases from J, the gap between germline ends came to 13 bases. The CDR3 has 14 residues. The CDR3 DNA sequence: TGTGCCAGCTCACCGAACGAGCCAATGGAGACCCAGTACTTC. Its translation: CASSPNEPMETQYF.

The V gene is TRBV5-1, the J gene TRBJ1-3, with D possibly being TRBD1 (5 bases). Germline assignment: CDR1 SGHRS and CDR2 YFSETQ. CDR3 length: 19 amino acids. Trimming shortened V by 4 bases and J by 1 base, and 24 bases separated the two germline ends. CDR3 protein: CASSDGARTHPPSGNTIYF. In DNA, the CDR3 is TGCGCCAGCAGCGACGGCGCGAGGACACATCCCCCTTCTGGAAACACCATATATTTT.

This chain uses TRBV5-1 with TRBJ2-5; D uncertain. The J call may be incorrect, as the DNA end agrees better with TRBJ2-7. The CDR3 consists of 15 residues. Per germline, CDR1 SGHRS and CDR2 YFSETQ. In DNA form, the CDR3 reads TGCGCCAGCAGCTTGAATACCCATCCGTCGTACGAGCAGTACTTC. Its protein is CASSLNTHPSYEQYF.

This rearrangement joins TRBV6-5 to TRBJ2-5; 9 bases line up with TRBD1. This CDR3 region has 15 residues. Per the germline V gene, CDR1 is MNHEY and CDR2 is SVGAGI. V lost 5 bases and J lost 1; bases outside the gene matches: 5. The chain's CDR3 is CASSPRTGAQETQYF. The DNA for the CDR3 is TGTGCCAGCAGTCCACGGACAGGGGCCCAAGAGACCCAGTACTTC.

V is TRBV7-2 and J is TRBJ2-7; TRBD2 aligns across 11 bases. Unmatched junction bases numbered 4, after V lost 3 bases and J lost 3 bases. Germline V lookup: CDR1 SGHTA, CDR2 FQGNSA. The CDR3 is 15 residues long. This CDR3 is CASSLGLADFYEQYF. The CDR3, as DNA: TGTGCCAGCAGCTTGGGACTAGCGGATTTCTACGAGCAGTACTTC.

The chain recombines TRBV18 with TRBJ1-2; maybe TRBD1 (5 bases). The CDR3 length is 13 residues. Germline values: CDR1 KGHSH, CDR2 LQKENI. V gave up 2 bases and J gave up 9 bases, with 13 bases separating them. CDR3 residues: CASSPSQGFSYTF. DNA for the CDR3: TGTGCCAGCTCACCATCTCAGGGATTCAGCTACACCTTC.

The chain couples TRBV6-5 to TRBJ1-6; no reliable D call. The CDR3 runs 15 residues. Germline lookup yields CDR1 MNHEY and CDR2 SVGAGI. V was trimmed by 4 bases and J by 7 bases, leaving 14 bases between them. For the CDR3, the DNA is TGTGCCAGCAGTTGGTCAGAAGTAAGAAATTCACCCCTCCACTTT. Its protein product is CASSWSEVRNSPLHF.

CDR3 in DNA: TGCGCCAGCAGCCAAGAGGTCGGGACAGTGTTCTTC. This encodes CASSQEVGTVFF. The gene calls are TRBV4-1 and TRBJ2-1; 7 positions match TRBD1. CDR3 length: 12 amino acids. After removal of 0 bases from V and 15 bases from J, the junction contained 5 bases not matched to a gene. CDR1 MGHRA and CDR2 YSYEKL come from the germline V gene.

This sequence joins TRBV5-1 and TRBJ2-7, with TRBD1 matching 8 bases. With V trimmed by 2 bases and J by 7 bases, 8 bases remained unmatched. The germline gives CDR1 SGHRS, CDR2 YFSETQ. The CDR3 has 14 residues. CDR3 coding DNA: TGCGCCAGCAGCTTAATGGACAGGGTCTTGGAGCAGTACTTC. Translating it yields CASSLMDRVLEQYF.

About this clone itself: The same CDR3 is also encoded by other DNA sequences in this sample. The DNA for the CDR3 is TGTGCCAGCAGCCAAGAGGGGGGCCAGGAGACCCAGTACTTC. The encoded protein is CASSQEGGQETQYF. The rearrangement joins TRBV4-2 to TRBJ2-5, with D perhaps given as TRBD1 or TRBD2 (6 bases each). This CDR3 is 14 amino acids long. Trimming pared 0 bases from V and 5 bases from J, leaving 10 bases between. Germline CDR1 and CDR2: LGHNA and YNFKEQ.

This rearrangement joins TRBV19 to TRBJ2-7; D may correspond to TRBD1 or TRBD2 (5 bases each). Germline loops: CDR1 LNHDA, CDR2 SQIVND (reference sequence). The CDR3 spans 14 residues. V lost 2 bases and J lost 3, with 11 bases in between. CDR3 coding DNA: TGTGCCAGTAGTATAACGGGGCAGGACTACGAGCAGTACTTC. Its translation is CASSITGQDYEQYF.

CDR3 sequence (DNA): TGTGCCAGCAGTGAACCCGACAGGGGGGGAGAGACCCAGTACTTC. This codes for CASSEPDRGGETQYF. The chain uses TRBV6-1 and TRBJ2-5; TRBD1 matches at 9 bases. CDR3 length: 15 amino acids. The V gene end was trimmed by 2 bases and the J gene end by 4 bases; junction bases not matched to a gene: 5. Germline values: CDR1 MNHNS, CDR2 SASEGT.

The rearrangement joins TRBV10-3 to TRBJ2-3, with 8 bases fitting TRBD1. The CDR3 spans 14 residues. V shed 7 bases, J shed 6 bases, and the junction held 9 bases outside the gene matches. The germline V gene encodes CDR1 ENHRY and CDR2 SYGVKD. This CDR3 is CAINVDRARDTQYF. In nucleotides, the CDR3 is TGTGCCATCAATGTGGACAGGGCCAGGGATACGCAGTATTTT.

The J gene is TRBJ2-1, the V gene TRBV5-5; 7 bases map to TRBD2. Germline CDR1 SGHKS, CDR2 YYEKEE (reference sequence). The CDR3 sequence is 15 residues long. V lost 6 bases, J lost 6 bases, and 12 bases stayed unmatched. As DNA, the CDR3 is TGTGCCAGCACTTACCGGGGAGGGACCGGCAATGAGCAGTTCTTC. This gives the protein CASTYRGGTGNEQFF.

A single count supports this clone. The J gene is TRBJ2-7, the V gene TRBV30, with unresolved D. The CDR3 runs to 13 residues. CDR1 is GTSNPN, CDR2 SVGIG, per germline (reference sequence). Trimming stripped 2 bases from V and 7 bases from J, with 15 bases between. DNA of the CDR3: TGTGCCTGGAGTCCATCAGGCCCTGGGGAGCAGTACTTC. This translates into CAWSPSGPGEQYF. The full variable domain, in which reference TRBV30 and TRBJ2-7 provide the parts outside the CDR3, is SQTIHQWPATLVQPVGSPLSLECTVEGTSNPNLYWYRQAAGRGLQLLFYSVGIGQISSEVPQNLSASRPQDRQFILSSKKLLLSDSGFYLCAWSPSGPGEQYFGPGTRLTVT.

This rearrangement joins TRBV6-1 to TRBJ1-1; D is ambiguous. The CDR3 runs 16 residues. Germline V gene lookup returns CDR1 MNHNS and CDR2 SASEGT. Trimming took 1 base from V and 4 from J, leaving 16 bases between them. The CDR3, as DNA: TGTGCCAGCAGTGAAGGCACAGTTCGGTCGGGCACTGAAGCTTTCTTT. Residues: CASSEGTVRSGTEAFF.

V gene TRBV14 combines with J gene TRBJ2-7; no clear D. The CDR3 consists of 12 residues. Trimming stripped 2 bases from V and 5 bases from J, with 7 bases between. Germline-derived CDR1 and CDR2 are SGHDN and FVKESK. The CDR3 DNA follows: TGTGCCAGCAGCCAATACAGCAACGAGCAGTACTTC. This sequence encodes CASSQYSNEQYF.

V is TRBV7-8 and J is TRBJ2-3; D call uncertain. V was trimmed by 5 bases and J by 0 bases, leaving 12 bases between them. CDR3 length equals 15 residues. In germline, CDR1 is SGHVS, CDR2 FQNEAQ. CDR3 protein: CASSRRPISTDTQYF. DNA for the CDR3: TGTGCCAGCAGCCGCCGCCCGATTAGCACAGATACGCAGTATTTT. The entire variable domain, with the rest obtained from reference TRBV7-8 and TRBJ2-3, is as follows: GAGVSQSPRYKVAKRGQDVALRCDPISGHVSLFWYQQALGQGPEFLTYFQNEAQLDKSGLPSDRFFAERPEGSVSTLKIQRTQQEDSAVYLCASSRRPISTDTQYFGPGTRLTVL.

The V call is TRBV2, the J call TRBJ2-7; 10 nucleotides match TRBD1. The CDR3 runs to 15 residues. CDR1 and CDR2 (germline): SNHLY, FYNNEI. J gave up 5 bases and V 4 bases, and 8 bases lay outside the gene matches. This CDR3 is CASSGPGQGRNEQYF. CDR3 DNA: TGTGCCAGCAGTGGACCGGGACAGGGGAGGAACGAGCAGTACTTC.

The genes are TRBV6-5 and TRBJ1-6, with D perhaps TRBD1 (5 bases). V lost 0 bases to trimming and J lost 5 bases, with 8 bases between them. The germline V gene encodes CDR1 MNHEY and CDR2 SVGAGI. The CDR3 has 15 amino acids. DNA of the CDR3: TGTGCCAGCAGTTACTCGAAACAGGATAATTCACCCCTCCACTTT. Encoded protein: CASSYSKQDNSPLHF.

The V gene is TRBV7-3, the J gene TRBJ2-7; D possibly corresponds to TRBD1 (6 bases). The CDR3 has 15 residues. V dropped 4 bases and J dropped 4 bases, with 17 bases sitting between them. The germline V gene has CDR1 SGHTA and CDR2 FQGTGA. The CDR3 loop is CASSSLAGVVYEQYF. CDR3 coding DNA: TGTGCCAGCAGCTCCCTCGCAGGGGTAGTATACGAGCAGTACTTC.

The chain employs TRBV9 and TRBJ2-2; D gene uncertain. Germline V gene lookup returns CDR1 SGDLS and CDR2 YYNGEE. The CDR3 totals 15 residues. Trimming left V 0 bases short and J 1 base short, with 7 bases between. The CDR3 DNA follows: TGTGCCAGCAGCGTAGATCCCCAGAACACCGGGGAGCTGTTTTTT. Translated, it gives CASSVDPQNTGELFF.

Points on this clone: Within the sample, other DNA sequences also encode this same CDR3. The chain employs TRBV10-3 and TRBJ2-5, with TRBD2 matching 7 bases. The J segment lost 5 bases and the V segment lost 4 bases, leaving 1 base of the junction unmatched. The length of the CDR3 is 12 residues. Germline V CDR1 and CDR2: ENHRY, SYGVKD. The chain's CDR3 is CAISAGGETQYF. In nucleotides, the CDR3 is TGTGCCATCAGTGCGGGGGGTGAGACCCAGTACTTC.

This clone turned up a few times. The chain joins TRBV18 to TRBJ1-2; perhaps TRBD1 as D (6 bases). The CDR3 extends over 15 amino acids. The V end lost 3 bases, the J end lost 3 bases, and 14 bases lay between the germline ends. From germline, CDR1 is KGHSH and CDR2 LQKENI. CDR3 residues: CASSPAEGVHYGYTF. For the CDR3, the DNA is TGTGCCAGCTCACCCGCGGAGGGGGTCCACTATGGCTACACCTTC.

The J gene is TRBJ2-1, the V gene TRBV7-3; the match to TRBD1 covers 7 bases. The CDR3 runs 15 residues. The trim removed 5 bases at V and 0 bases at J, leaving 4 bases unmatched. Germline V lookup: CDR1 SGHTA, CDR2 FQGTGA. CDR3 residues: CASSVGTASYNEQFF. CDR3 DNA: TGTGCCAGCAGCGTCGGGACAGCCTCCTACAATGAGCAGTTCTTC.

This chain uses TRBV9 with TRBJ2-5, with D unclear. This CDR3 has 13 amino acids. V dropped 4 bases and J dropped 4 bases, with 11 bases sitting between them. In germline, CDR1 is SGDLS, CDR2 YYNGEE. For the CDR3, the DNA is TGTGCCAGCAGCCCCAGGACCTCAGAGACCCAGTACTTC. Translation gives CASSPRTSETQYF.